The 3 T cell receptor beta chains listed next were all sequenced from one sample in a study of breast tumors, draining lymph nodes, adjacent tissues. TCRdb redid the calling of the multiplex PCR reads with MiXCR, one entry per CDR3 protein. In the table there are tens of thousands of distinct CDR3 sequences, 57% of which are singletons. The sample taken for sequencing was breast tumor tissue. The receptors were gathered from a female donor with breast cancer. Some clones in this sample may be carry-over from other donors' samples.

This chain joins TRBV7-2 and TRBJ2-7, with TRBD2 as a possible D gene (6 bases). Looked up from germline, CDR1 is SGHTA and CDR2 is FQGNSA. The V end was cut by 5 bases, the J end by 5 bases, with 19 bases between. This CDR3 region has 15 residues. The CDR3 region is CASSPLITSYHEQYF. The CDR3 nucleotides are TGTGCCAGCAGCCCGCTTATTACTAGCTACCACGAGCAGTACTTC.

This clonotype came up many times. This chain joins TRBV5-5 and TRBJ2-7; D ambiguous. CDR1 is SGHKS, CDR2 YYEKEE, per germline (reference sequence). Trimming removed 4 bases at V and 6 bases at J, with 11 bases between. The CDR3 spans 12 residues. CDR3 in amino acids: CASSPDVAEQYF. CDR3 nucleotides: TGTGCCAGCAGCCCGGACGTCGCCGAGCAGTACTTC.

The chain joins TRBV15 to TRBJ2-3, with D perhaps TRBD1 (6 bases). V dropped 3 bases and J dropped 4 bases, with 11 bases sitting between them. In germline, CDR1 is LNHNV, CDR2 YYDKDF (reference sequence). This CDR3 is 14 amino acids long. The CDR3 region has the DNA TGTGCCACCAGCAGGGACAGATTCCCAGATACGCAGTATTTT. Translation gives CATSRDRFPDTQYF.